Shown below are 11 T cell receptor beta chains from a single sample sequenced in a study of cytomegalovirus exposure and HLA in healthy donors listed by TCRdb under 2017. The library was prepared using the immunoSEQ multiplex PCR assay. For the multiplex PCR, a mixture combining 60 forward primers for TCR Vbeta segments and 13 reverse primers for TCR Jbeta segments was used. The source is immuneACCESS, and TCRdb retained only in-frame sequences with V and J called. Part of the clones is not carried over; for the studies checked, unresolved V genes explain less than half of this, and the remainder is unexplained. Here the sample has more than 110,000 clones; approximately 70% occur a single time. The ten largest clones capture approximately 1.6% of the sample. The source material was PBMCs. These receptors were taken from a young woman in good health and CMV-seronegative.

This clone was found once. The J gene is TRBJ2-7, the V gene TRBV5-4, with 14 bases lining up with TRBD2. CDR3 length: 18 residues. The J segment lost 7 bases and the V segment lost 4 bases, leaving 16 bases of the junction unmatched. Germline V gene lookup returns CDR1 SGHNT and CDR2 YYREEE (reference sequence). The CDR3: CASSHAQGLAGVIIEQYF. The CDR3 DNA reads TGTGCCAGCAGCCACGCTCAGGGACTAGCGGGAGTGATCATAGAGCAGTACTTC.

This clone showed up just a few times. The chain recombines TRBV9 with TRBJ1-3, with D perhaps TRBD1 (6 bases). V shed 5 bases and J shed 0 bases, with 12 bases lying between them. This CDR3 comprises 15 residues. Germline assignment: CDR1 SGDLS and CDR2 YYNGEE. In DNA form, the CDR3 reads TGTGCCAGCAGTGAGGACAGCCGCTCTGGAAACACCATATATTTT. Translating it yields CASSEDSRSGNTIYF.

The chain has TRBV5-1 and TRBJ2-3; D is unresolved. CDR1 SGHRS and CDR2 YFSETQ come from the germline V gene. The CDR3 spans 14 residues. V dropped 4 bases and J dropped 4 bases, with 13 bases sitting between them. The CDR3: CASSLVVRADTQYF. CDR3 DNA: TGCGCCAGCAGCCTTGTGGTTAGAGCAGATACGCAGTATTTT.

The rearrangement uses TRBV5-6 and TRBJ2-1, with unresolved D. The CDR3 runs to 15 residues. V was pared by 3 bases and J by 8 bases, with 18 bases between. CDR1 and CDR2 (germline): SGHDT, YYEEEE. CDR3 loop: CASSSTATAWDEQFF. CDR3 in DNA: TGTGCCAGCAGCTCAACAGCCACCGCGTGGGATGAGCAGTTCTTC.

The rearrangement uses TRBV11-2 and TRBJ1-6, with D maybe TRBD1 (5 bases). V was shortened by 3 bases and J by 10 bases, with 16 bases between the two germline ends. This CDR3 spans 15 amino acids. Germline loops: CDR1 SGHAT, CDR2 FQNNGV. CDR3 bases: TGTGCCAGCAGCTTCACCAGGGAAGTGGGCTCACCCCTCCACTTT. Translated, it gives CASSFTREVGSPLHF.

The rearrangement joins TRBV5-1 to TRBJ1-1, with TRBD1 identical over 11 bases. With 3 bases clipped from V and 1 base from J, the junction kept 14 bases outside the gene matches. CDR1 SGHRS and CDR2 YFSETQ come from the germline V gene. There are 19 residues in the CDR3. The CDR3 spells CASSWGPGQGGGGNTEAFF. Written as DNA, the CDR3 is TGCGCCAGCAGCTGGGGACCGGGACAGGGGGGAGGTGGGAACACTGAAGCTTTCTTT.

This clone was picked up a small number of times. The genes are TRBV7-3 and TRBJ2-5; 8 bases are shared with TRBD2. The ends lost 5 bases at V and 5 bases at J; junction bases unmatched: 13. Per germline, CDR1 SGHTA and CDR2 FQGTGA. CDR3 size: 16 residues. The CDR3 DNA sequence: TGTGCCAGCAGCCCCCTCCCCCGGGGGGGCATCGAGACCCAGTACTTC. This codes for CASSPLPRGGIETQYF.

The V gene is TRBV30, the J gene TRBJ2-7, with D maybe TRBD2 (6 bases). Trimming shortened V by 3 bases and J by 3 bases, and 15 bases separated the two germline ends. Germline loops: CDR1 GTSNPN, CDR2 SVGIG (reference sequence). The CDR3 covers 14 residues. CDR3 sequence reads: CAWRVGRAGYEQYF. In nucleotides, the CDR3 is TGTGCCTGGAGGGTGGGGCGAGCGGGCTACGAGCAGTACTTC.

V is TRBV6-6 and J is TRBJ1-1; no clear D gene. The germline gives CDR1 MNHNY, CDR2 SVGAGI (reference sequence). V was clipped by 4 bases and J by 1 base, with 13 bases between them. The length of the CDR3 is 15 residues. In DNA form, the CDR3 reads TGTGCCAGCAGTTCTTCTTTAACACGGAACACTGAAGCTTTCTTT. Translating it yields CASSSSLTRNTEAFF.

V and J are TRBV9 and TRBJ2-1; 7 bases are a match to TRBD2. Germline V lookup: CDR1 SGDLS, CDR2 YYNGEE. The CDR3 is made up of 14 amino acids. J gave up 6 bases and V 4 bases, and 7 bases lay outside the gene matches. CDR3 protein: CASSPGLVPNEQFF. CDR3 nucleotide sequence: TGTGCCAGCAGCCCAGGACTAGTCCCCAATGAGCAGTTCTTC.

The chain joins TRBV5-1 to TRBJ2-5; the D gene is possibly TRBD1 (6 bases). V was trimmed by 3 bases and J by 4 bases, leaving 16 bases between them. The V gene's germline CDR1 is SGHRS and CDR2 YFSETQ. The CDR3 has 15 residues. The CDR3 DNA follows: TGCGCCAGCAGCTCCCGAACAGGGTGGGGAGAGACCCAGTACTTC. It specifies CASSSRTGWGETQYF.